This T cell receptor (beta chain) was documented in a study of blood T cell repertoires in COVID-19. For the study at large: The United States, Italy and Spain supplied acute and convalescent COVID-19 samples. Sources were T cells, B-cell-depleted T cells, or PBMCs; the material itself was cDNA or gDNA.

Seattle enrolled patients during active infection and tracked them longitudinally. CDR1 is SGHDN, CDR2 FVKESK, per germline. There are 14 residues in the CDR3. Trimming took off 2 bases at V and 4 bases at J, with 11 bases between the two ends. TCRdb's copy holds only in-frame clones and misses some; the assay was immunoSEQ multiplex PCR. The sample includes 55,000 to 75,000 clones, 84% of them seen just once. The sequence came from an elderly man with COVID-19, enrolled during active disease. V usage is TRBV14 and J usage is TRBJ2-5; tentatively, D is TRBD2 (7 bases). The specimen was peripheral blood. For the CDR3, the DNA is TGTGCCAGCAGCCAAAATAGGGGGGGAGAGACCCAGTACTTC. Translated, it gives CASSQNRGGETQYF.